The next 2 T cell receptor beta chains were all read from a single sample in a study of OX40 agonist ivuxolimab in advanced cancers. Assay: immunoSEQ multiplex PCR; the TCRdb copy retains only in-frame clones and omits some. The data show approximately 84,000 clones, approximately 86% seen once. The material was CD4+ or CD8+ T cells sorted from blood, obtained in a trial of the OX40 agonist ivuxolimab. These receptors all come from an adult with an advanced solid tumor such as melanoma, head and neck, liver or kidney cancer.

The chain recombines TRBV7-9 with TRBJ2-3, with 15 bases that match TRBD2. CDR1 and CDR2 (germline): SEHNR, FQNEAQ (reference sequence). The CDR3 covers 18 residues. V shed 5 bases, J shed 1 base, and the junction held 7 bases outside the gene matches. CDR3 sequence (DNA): TGTGCCAGCAGCCCCGGGACTAGCGGGGGGTTTCGCACAGATACGCAGTATTTT. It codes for CASSPGTSGGFRTDTQYF.

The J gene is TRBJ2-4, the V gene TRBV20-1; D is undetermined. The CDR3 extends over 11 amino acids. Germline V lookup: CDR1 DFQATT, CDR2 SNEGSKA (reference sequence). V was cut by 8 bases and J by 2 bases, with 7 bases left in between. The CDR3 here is CSTETKNIQYF. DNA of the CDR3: TGCAGTACTGAAACCAAAAACATTCAGTACTTC.